This T cell receptor beta chain is from a study of TIL therapy for anti-PD-1-resistant metastatic lung cancer. Study summary: Tumors carried a median about 1.5 non-synonymous mutations per megabase. Study-wide results and limits: Compared with baseline intratumoral T cells, expanded TIL cultures were more clonal and less diverse (roughly 6.5% vs 31%).

The CDR3 is made up of 14 amino acids. V lost 4 bases, J lost 0 bases, and 3 bases stayed unmatched. Germline V gene data show CDR1 as GTSNPN and CDR2 as SVGIG (reference sequence). As to this clone: What it recognizes is unknown.

The libraries were made with immunoSEQ v3. The method was immunoSEQ multiplex PCR; TCRdb's version includes in-frame clones alone and lacks a portion of them. The sample has roughly 7,400 clones, less than 85% seen once. Time point given: pre-treatment sample, taken before nivolumab and TIL therapy. Tumor tissue came from excised metastases, mostly pleural nodules or supraclavicular lymph nodes. Progressing patients received lymphodepletion, expanded TIL infusion and IL-2. The receptor was derived from a person aged 25 to 79 with non-small cell lung cancer. The J gene is TRBJ2-1, the V gene TRBV30; 7 bases fit TRBD1. This sample comprised tumor tissue, obtained at baseline. This chain's CDR3 is CAWKRDSSYNEQFF. DNA of the CDR3: TGTGCCTGGAAAAGGGACAGCTCCTACAATGAGCAGTTCTTC.